Sequencing of this T cell receptor (beta chain) was carried out in a study of T cell responses to AZD1222 COVID-19 vaccine. Overall study results and limits: Mostly white British, mostly female donors; authors suggested clonal diversity may be underestimated. Two doses of AZD1222 preceded a rise in Spike-specific TCR breadth and depth. Nearly half of unique spike-specific TCRs reportedly avoided B.1.351 and B.1.1.7 mutated regions. Along spike, vaccine-associated CD4 TCRs were found throughout, with dominance at 160-218 and 743-854.

About this clone: Antigen unknown.

CDR3 size: 15 residues. The germline V gene has CDR1 SNHLY and CDR2 FYNNEI. V trimming: 8 bases; J trimming: 0 bases; junction bases outside the gene matches: 5. Clones were read by immunoSEQ multiplex PCR, and TCRdb kept only the in-frame ones, dropping some. Altogether under 95,000 clones are present, roughly nine tenths being singletons, with the ten largest covering approximately 3%. This TCR derives from an adult in good health. V gene TRBV2 combines with J gene TRBJ2-2; TRBD1 matches at 8 bases. Sequences were derived from peripheral blood, sampled on day 0 of AZD1222 vaccination. CDR3 loop: CASGQGASNTGELFF. In DNA form, the CDR3 reads TGTGCCAGCGGCCAGGGGGCCTCGAACACCGGGGAGCTGTTTTTT.